One T cell receptor beta chain is described in this entry. Its antigen is unidentified. This sample was taken from a study of beta chain features in type 1 diabetes. Findings and limits, study-wide: For Type 1 diabetes patients, all four CD4+ subsets carried TCRB CDR3s that were moderately but significantly shorter.

V lost 0 bases and J lost 4, with 12 bases in between. The CDR3 totals 16 residues. In germline, CDR1 is SGHTA, CDR2 FQGNSA. The sequenced template was cDNA made from the entire isolated RNA. TCRdb's copy holds only in-frame clones and misses some; the assay was immunoSEQ multiplex PCR. Of approximately 250,000 clones detected, around 15% appear once; the ten largest clones hold about 0.078%. Sequencing was done on a sample of naive CD4+ T cells from blood. This chain connects TRBV7-2 to TRBJ2-2; tentative D call: TRBD1 (5 bases). This receptor was obtained from a man aged 30 to 39 with type 1 diabetes. DNA of the CDR3: TGTGCCAGCAGCTTAGCTGGGGCTTGGGGCACCGGGGAGCTGTTTTTT. Amino acids: CASSLAGAWGTGELFF.